This TCR beta chain was documented in a study of blood T cell repertoires in COVID-19 (dated by TCRdb to the early 2020s). With respect to the entire study: The collaborator samples originated in the United States, Italy and Spain and spanned the acute and convalescent phases of COVID-19. The material from the prospective study consisted of cDNA or gDNA derived from T cells, B-cell-depleted T cells, or PBMCs. Deeply sampled blood TCRbeta repertoires from subjects exposed to, actively infected with, or recovered from COVID-19 were included in the dataset. The repertoires were released in a freely available public database intended as a resource for research on the immune response to SARS-CoV-2. Samples came from the ongoing ImmuneRACE study (first 160 participants) plus 1,254 subjects from 6 global collaborators. Sample metadata almost always included a de-identified subject ID, COVID-19 status, age in years and sex. Where available, HLA class I and class II types were obtained from metadata supplied by the sample provider rather than from assay-based typing. What the study reported, not specific to this receptor: How much clinical and demographic metadata was included differed by source and by participant, and the metadata was provided uncurated.

Each collaborating institution followed its own protocols to collect whole blood in K2EDTA tubes. For TCRbeta analysis, collaborators shipped samples in one of three forms: frozen whole blood, isolated PBMCs, or DNA extracted from either of those sample types. TCRbeta CDR3 regions were amplified from genomic DNA by means of the immunoSEQ Assay, a bias-controlled multiplex PCR. As for how the authors treated the data: Within the assay, amplification of reference gene primers was used to estimate how many nucleated cells each sample contained. To quantify the absolute abundance of each unique TCRbeta CDR3 rearrangement, sequence reads were collapsed and filtered. For each sample, productive Simpson clonality was calculated as the square root of Simpson's diversity index across productive rearrangements. TCRdb stores this immuneACCESS table with in-frame sequences only. Part of the clones is absent; in the studies checked, under half of the shortfall reflects unresolved V genes, and no reason is known for the rest. D and trimming were read from the DNA, whereas the V and J calls and clone size are those reported in that table. The sample has 150,000 to 190,000 clones on record, around 74% of them singletons. Jointly, the top ten make up roughly 3.6% of the sample.

Cut back by 4 bases and 1 base, the V and J ends lie 10 bases apart. Per the germline V gene (reference sequence), MNHEY is the CDR1 and SMNVEV is the CDR2. The CDR3 sequence holds 14 residues, the cysteine and phenylalanine included. The kept DNA is CDR3 alone, 42 bases in frame from the first base. There are many counts of this clone. Its antigen has not been determined. Per-base qualities were not stored, and no clone one base away is much larger. The source material was peripheral blood. The clonotype originates from a woman older than 75 with acute or convalescent COVID-19. The chain is encoded by TRBV27 joined to TRBJ1-1; no D gene is confidently identified. The CDR3 amino acid sequence is: CASSSRVSNTEAFF. The DNA reads as follows: TGTGCCAGCAGTTCCCGGGTATCGAACACTGAAGCTTTCTTT.